These T cell receptor beta chains were read from a single sample in a study of blood T cell repertoires in COVID-19. Measured with immunoSEQ multiplex PCR; TCRdb has only the in-frame clones, and not every one. The sample contains approximately 160,000 clones, 70% to 90% of which appear only once. The sample was peripheral blood. The receptors here all came from a man aged 35 to 55 who had recovered from COVID-19. Each CDR3 is given with its conserved first and last residue. The D gene is left open where the match is weak. Some rows mark clone size as missing; the rest say once, few, many or name a class of expanded clone.

V: TRBV27
size: NA
J: TRBJ2-7
D: TRBD2
DNA: TGTGCCAGCAGTTATACTAGCGCCGGGGCCTACGAGCAGTACTTC
CDR3: CASSYTSAGAYEQYF

V: TRBV5-4
size: NA
J: TRBJ1-4
D: TRBD1
DNA: TGTGCCAGCAGCTCGGGGGGGACAGGGGCGCTTGAAAAACTGTTTTTT
CDR3: CASSSGGTGALEKLFF

V: TRBV27
size: NA
J: TRBJ1-2
D: NA
DNA: TGTGCCAGCTCCAGAGGGTCAGGAGATGGCTACACCTTC
CDR3: CASSRGSGDGYTF

V: TRBV19
size: NA
J: TRBJ2-4
D: TRBD1
DNA: TGTGCCAGTAGTATATATGGGCCGGGACAGGGAAACATTCAGTACTTC
CDR3: CASSIYGPGQGNIQYF

V: TRBV6-5
size: NA
J: TRBJ2-7
D: TRBD1
DNA: TGTGCCAGCAACTTCCTCGGGACAGGGGGAGAGCAGTACTTC
CDR3: CASNFLGTGGEQYF

V: TRBV24-1
size: NA
J: TRBJ2-3
D: NA
DNA: TGTGCCACCAGTGATTTGTTGGATTCGGGTACGCAGTATTTT
CDR3: CATSDLLDSGTQYF

V: TRBV6-6
size: NA
J: TRBJ1-2
D: TRBD1
DNA: TGTGCCGGACAGGGGGTGGAATATGGCTACACCTTC
CDR3: CAGQGVEYGYTF

V: TRBV11-2
size: NA
J: TRBJ1-2
D: NA
DNA: TGTGCCAGCGGTAACAGGGATGGCTACACCTTC
CDR3: CASGNRDGYTF

V: TRBV6-5
size: once
J: TRBJ2-1
D: TRBD2
DNA: TGTGCCAGCACCCCGGCTAGCGGGGGGGCATACGAGCAGTTCTTC
CDR3: CASTPASGGAYEQFF

V: TRBV3-1/TRBV3-2
size: NA
J: TRBJ1-2
D: NA
DNA: TGTGCCAGCAGCCATTTCGACAGGAACTATGGCTACACCTTC
CDR3: CASSHFDRNYGYTF

V: TRBV4-3
size: NA
J: TRBJ2-1
D: TRBD2
DNA: TGCGCCAGCAGCCAAGAGTATAGCGGGAGCGCCTACAATGAGCAGTTCTTC
CDR3: CASSQEYSGSAYNEQFF

V: TRBV9
size: NA
J: TRBJ1-1
D: NA
DNA: TGTGCCAGCAGCGTAGATGAGGGTTTCTTGAACACTGAAGCTTTCTTT
CDR3: CASSVDEGFLNTEAFF

V: TRBV12-3/TRBV12-4
size: NA
J: TRBJ1-1
D: NA
DNA: TGTGCCAGCAGTATCTTTACTGAAGCTTTCTTT
CDR3: CASSIFTEAFF

V: TRBV9
size: NA
J: TRBJ2-2
D: NA
DNA: TGTGCCAGCAGCGCAGACTCTACCAGGGAGCTGTTTTTT
CDR3: CASSADSTRELFF

V: TRBV5-8
size: NA
J: TRBJ1-2
D: NA
DNA: TGTGCCAGCAGCCACGTAACAGGGAAGGGGGTATTGTATGGCTACACCTTC
CDR3: CASSHVTGKGVLYGYTF

V: TRBV9
size: few
J: TRBJ2-7
D: TRBD2
DNA: TGTGCCAGCAGTGAAGGGCTTAGCGGGAGGCCCCACTACGAGCAGTACTTC
CDR3: CASSEGLSGRPHYEQYF

V: TRBV19
size: NA
J: TRBJ1-2
D: NA
DNA: TGTGCCAGTAGCACCACCCAGCCACAGGGCGGCTATGGCTACACCTTC
CDR3: CASSTTQPQGGYGYTF